The clone carrying this T cell receptor beta chain was picked up a small number of times. These data are taken from a study of blood T cell repertoires in COVID-19. In the study overall: Spain, Italy and the United States supplied samples that represented acute and convalescent COVID-19. PBMCs, B-cell-depleted T cells, or T cells provided the cDNA or gDNA that made up the material.

The V segment lost 4 bases and the J segment 1 base; nucleotides outside the gene matches: 13. The germline gives CDR1 SGDLS, CDR2 YYNGEE. The CDR3 extends over 17 amino acids. Original processing methods: Amplifying reference gene primers gave estimates of nucleated cell counts. TCRdb's table, derived via immunoSEQ multiplex PCR, lists solely in-frame clones and lacks some. V, J and clone size were drawn from that table, and D and trimming were deduced from the DNA. The sample contains tens of thousands of clones, about 88% of which appear only once. The receptor was isolated from a human donor in a cohort sampled during active COVID-19. What was sequenced was peripheral blood. The chain carries TRBV9 and TRBJ1-1, with 7 bases identical to TRBD1. The CDR3 region has the DNA TGTGCCAGCAGCTCAAGAATTAGGGGGCGCAGGAACACTGAAGCTTTCTTT. Its translation is CASSSRIRGRRNTEAFF.